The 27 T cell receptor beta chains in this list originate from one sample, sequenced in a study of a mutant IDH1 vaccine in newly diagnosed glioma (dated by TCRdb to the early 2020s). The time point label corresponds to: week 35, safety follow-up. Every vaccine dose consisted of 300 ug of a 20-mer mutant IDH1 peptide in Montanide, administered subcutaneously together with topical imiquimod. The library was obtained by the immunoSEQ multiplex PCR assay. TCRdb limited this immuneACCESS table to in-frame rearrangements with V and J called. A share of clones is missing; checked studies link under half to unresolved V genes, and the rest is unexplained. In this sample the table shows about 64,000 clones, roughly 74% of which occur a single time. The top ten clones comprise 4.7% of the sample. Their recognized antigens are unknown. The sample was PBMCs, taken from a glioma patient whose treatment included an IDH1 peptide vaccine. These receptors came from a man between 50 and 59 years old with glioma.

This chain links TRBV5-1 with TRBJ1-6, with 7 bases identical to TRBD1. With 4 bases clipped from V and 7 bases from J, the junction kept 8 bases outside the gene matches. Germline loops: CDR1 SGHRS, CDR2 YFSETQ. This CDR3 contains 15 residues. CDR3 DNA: TGCGCCAGCAGCCCCATCGGGACAGAAAATTCACCCCTCCACTTT. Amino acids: CASSPIGTENSPLHF.

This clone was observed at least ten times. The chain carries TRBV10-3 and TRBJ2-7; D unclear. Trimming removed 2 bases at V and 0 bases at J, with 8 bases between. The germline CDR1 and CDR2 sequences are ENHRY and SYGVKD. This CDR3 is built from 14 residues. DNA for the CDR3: TGTGCCATCAGTGAGACGGTGAACTCCTACGAGCAGTACTTC. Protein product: CAISETVNSYEQYF.

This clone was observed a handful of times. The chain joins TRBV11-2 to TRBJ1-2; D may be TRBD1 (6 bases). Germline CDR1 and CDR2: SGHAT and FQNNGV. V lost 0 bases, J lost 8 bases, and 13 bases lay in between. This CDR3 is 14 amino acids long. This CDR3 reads CASSLDLGGRGYTF. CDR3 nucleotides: TGTGCCAGCAGCTTAGATTTAGGGGGTCGAGGCTACACCTTC.

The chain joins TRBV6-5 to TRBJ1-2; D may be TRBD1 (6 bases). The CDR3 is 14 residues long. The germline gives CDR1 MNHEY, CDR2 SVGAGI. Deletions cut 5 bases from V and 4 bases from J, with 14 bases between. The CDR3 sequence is CASSDPGALYGYTF. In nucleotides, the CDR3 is TGTGCCAGCAGTGACCCAGGGGCTCTCTATGGCTACACCTTC.

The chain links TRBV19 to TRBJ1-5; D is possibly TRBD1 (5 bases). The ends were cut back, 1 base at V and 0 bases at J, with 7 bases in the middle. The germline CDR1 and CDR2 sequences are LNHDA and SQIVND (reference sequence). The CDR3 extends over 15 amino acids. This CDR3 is CASSIGQYSNQPQHF. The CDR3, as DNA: TGTGCCAGTAGTATAGGACAGTATAGCAATCAGCCCCAGCATTTT. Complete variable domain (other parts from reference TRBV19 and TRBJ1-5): DGGITQSPKYLFRKEGQNVTLSCEQNLNHDAMYWYRQDPGQGLRLIYYSQIVNDFQKGDIAEGYSVSREKKESFPLTVTSAQKNPTAFYLCASSIGQYSNQPQHFGDGTRLSIL.

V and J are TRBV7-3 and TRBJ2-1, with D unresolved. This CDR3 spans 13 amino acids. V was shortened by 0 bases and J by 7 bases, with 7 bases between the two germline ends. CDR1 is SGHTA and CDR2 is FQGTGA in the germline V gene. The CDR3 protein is CASSLTQENEQFF. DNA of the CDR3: TGTGCCAGCAGCTTAACTCAGGAGAATGAGCAGTTCTTC.

CDR3 in amino acids: CASSSGEPDTQYF. The CDR3 bases are TGTGCCAGCAGCTCAGGGGAGCCAGATACGCAGTATTTT. V and J are TRBV7-8 and TRBJ2-3; a possible D gene is TRBD1 (6 bases). Germline CDR1 reads SGHVS; CDR2 reads FQNEAQ. The CDR3 has 13 amino acids. V shed 4 bases and J shed 4 bases, with 9 bases lying between them. Supplemented by reference TRBV7-8 and TRBJ2-3, the full variable domain reads GAGVSQSPRYKVAKRGQDVALRCDPISGHVSLFWYQQALGQGPEFLTYFQNEAQLDKSGLPSDRFFAERPEGSVSTLKIQRTQQEDSAVYLCASSSGEPDTQYFGPGTRLTVL.

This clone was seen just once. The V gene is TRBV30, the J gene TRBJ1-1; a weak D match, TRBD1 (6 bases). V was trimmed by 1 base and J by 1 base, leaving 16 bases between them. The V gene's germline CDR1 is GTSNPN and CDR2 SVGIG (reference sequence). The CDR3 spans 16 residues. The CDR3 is CAWSAIHFRGNTEAFF. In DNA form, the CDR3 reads TGTGCCTGGAGTGCCATCCATTTCAGGGGGAACACTGAAGCTTTCTTT.

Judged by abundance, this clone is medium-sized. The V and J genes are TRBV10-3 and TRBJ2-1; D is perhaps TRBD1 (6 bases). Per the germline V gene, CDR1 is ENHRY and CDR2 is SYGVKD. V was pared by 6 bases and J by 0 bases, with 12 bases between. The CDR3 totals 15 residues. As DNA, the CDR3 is TGTGCCATCAGCTCAGGGGATTACTCCTACAATGAGCAGTTCTTC. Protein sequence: CAISSGDYSYNEQFF.

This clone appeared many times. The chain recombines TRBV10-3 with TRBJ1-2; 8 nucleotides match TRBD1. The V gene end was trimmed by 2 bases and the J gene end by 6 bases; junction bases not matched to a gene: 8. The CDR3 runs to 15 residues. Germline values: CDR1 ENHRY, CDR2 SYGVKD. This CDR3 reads CAISEEEQGAHGYTF. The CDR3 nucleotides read TGTGCCATCAGTGAGGAGGAGCAGGGGGCCCATGGCTACACCTTC.

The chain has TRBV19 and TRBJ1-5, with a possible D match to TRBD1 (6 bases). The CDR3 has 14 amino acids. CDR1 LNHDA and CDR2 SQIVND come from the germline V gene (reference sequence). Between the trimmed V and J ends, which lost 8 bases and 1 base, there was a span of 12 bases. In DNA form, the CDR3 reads TGTGCCAGTTCCTTTCAGGGGAGCAATCAGCCCCAGCATTTT. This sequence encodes CASSFQGSNQPQHF.

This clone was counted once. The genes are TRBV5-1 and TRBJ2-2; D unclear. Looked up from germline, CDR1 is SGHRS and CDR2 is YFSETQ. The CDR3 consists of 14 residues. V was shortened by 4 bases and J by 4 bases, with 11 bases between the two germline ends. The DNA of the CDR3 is TGCGCCAGCAGCCTTACCCCTGGCACCGGGGAGCTGTTTTTT. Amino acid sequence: CASSLTPGTGELFF.

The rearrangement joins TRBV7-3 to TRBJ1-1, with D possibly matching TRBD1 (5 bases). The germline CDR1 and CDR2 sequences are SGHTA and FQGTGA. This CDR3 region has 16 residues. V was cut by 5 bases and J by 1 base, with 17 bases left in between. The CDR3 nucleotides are TGTGCCAGCAGCCCTGTCGGGGGTCCTACGAACACTGAAGCTTTCTTT. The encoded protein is CASSPVGGPTNTEAFF.

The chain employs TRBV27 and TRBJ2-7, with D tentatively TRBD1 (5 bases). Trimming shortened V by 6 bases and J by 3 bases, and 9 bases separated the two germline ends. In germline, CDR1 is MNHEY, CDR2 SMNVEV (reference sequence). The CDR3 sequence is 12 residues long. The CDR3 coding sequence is TGTGCCAGCAGGACAACAGGCTACGAGCAGTACTTC. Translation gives CASRTTGYEQYF.

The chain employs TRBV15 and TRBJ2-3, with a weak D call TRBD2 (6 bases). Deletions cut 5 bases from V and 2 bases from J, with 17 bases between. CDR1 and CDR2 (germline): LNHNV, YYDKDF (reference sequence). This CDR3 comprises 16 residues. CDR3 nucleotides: TGTGCCACCAGCCGGGAGAGGGCCTCATCCACAGATACGCAGTATTTT. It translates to CATSRERASSTDTQYF.

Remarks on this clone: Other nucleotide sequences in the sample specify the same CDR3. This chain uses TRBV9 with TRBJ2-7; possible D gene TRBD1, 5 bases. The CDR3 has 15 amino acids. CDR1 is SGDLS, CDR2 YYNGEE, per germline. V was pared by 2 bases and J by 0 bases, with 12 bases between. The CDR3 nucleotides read TGTGCCAGCAGCGTGGGGCAGGCCAGCTCCTACGAGCAGTACTTC. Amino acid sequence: CASSVGQASSYEQYF.

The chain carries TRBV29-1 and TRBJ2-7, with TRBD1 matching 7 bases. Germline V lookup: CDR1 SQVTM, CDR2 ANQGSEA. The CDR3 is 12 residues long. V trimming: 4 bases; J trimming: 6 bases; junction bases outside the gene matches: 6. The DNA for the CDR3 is TGCAGCGTTGGAACGACAGGGAGCGAGCAGTACTTC. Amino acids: CSVGTTGSEQYF.

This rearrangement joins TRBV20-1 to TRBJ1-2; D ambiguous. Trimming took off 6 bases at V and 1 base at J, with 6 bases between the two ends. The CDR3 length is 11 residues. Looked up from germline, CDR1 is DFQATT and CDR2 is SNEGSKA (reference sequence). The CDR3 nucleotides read TGCAGTGCCGTATATAACTATGGCTACACCTTC. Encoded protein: CSAVYNYGYTF.

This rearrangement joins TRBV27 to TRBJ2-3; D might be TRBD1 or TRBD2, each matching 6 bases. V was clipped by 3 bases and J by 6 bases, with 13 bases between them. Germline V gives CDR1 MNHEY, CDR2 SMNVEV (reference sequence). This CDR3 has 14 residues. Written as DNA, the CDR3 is TGTGCCAGCAGTTTGGCGACTAGGGGGGATACGCAGTATTTT. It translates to CASSLATRGDTQYF.

CDR3 nucleotides: TGTGCCTGGAGTGGCATCACGGATACGCAGTATTTT. Amino acids: CAWSGITDTQYF. V usage is TRBV30 and J usage is TRBJ2-3; D unresolved. The V gene lost 1 base and the J gene lost 6 bases, with 8 bases spanning the gap. Germline values: CDR1 GTSNPN, CDR2 SVGIG (reference sequence). The CDR3 extends over 12 amino acids.

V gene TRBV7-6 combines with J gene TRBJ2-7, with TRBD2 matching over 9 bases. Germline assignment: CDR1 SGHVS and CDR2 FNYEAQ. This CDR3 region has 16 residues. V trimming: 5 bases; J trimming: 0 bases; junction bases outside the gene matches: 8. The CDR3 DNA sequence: TGTGCCAGCAGCCCAATTAGCGGGGGTTTCTCCTACGAGCAGTACTTC. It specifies CASSPISGGFSYEQYF.

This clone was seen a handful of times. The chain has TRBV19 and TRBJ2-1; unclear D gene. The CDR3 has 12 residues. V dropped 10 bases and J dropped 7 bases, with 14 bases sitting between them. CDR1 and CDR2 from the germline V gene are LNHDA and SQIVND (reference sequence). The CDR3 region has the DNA TGTGCCACTATTACTTCCATGAATGAGCAGTTCTTC. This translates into CATITSMNEQFF.

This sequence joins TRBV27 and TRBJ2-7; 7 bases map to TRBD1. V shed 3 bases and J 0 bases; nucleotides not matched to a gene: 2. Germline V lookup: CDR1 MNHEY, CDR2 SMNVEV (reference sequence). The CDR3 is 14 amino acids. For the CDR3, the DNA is TGTGCCAGCAGTTTCGGGGACAGCTCCTACGAGCAGTACTTC. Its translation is CASSFGDSSYEQYF.

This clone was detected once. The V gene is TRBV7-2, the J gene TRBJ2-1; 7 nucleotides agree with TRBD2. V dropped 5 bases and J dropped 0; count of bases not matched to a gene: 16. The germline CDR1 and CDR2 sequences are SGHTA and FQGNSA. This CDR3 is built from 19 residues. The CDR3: CASSHPGGHWRSSYNEQFF. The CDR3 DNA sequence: TGTGCCAGCAGCCATCCGGGGGGTCATTGGCGGAGCTCCTACAATGAGCAGTTCTTC.

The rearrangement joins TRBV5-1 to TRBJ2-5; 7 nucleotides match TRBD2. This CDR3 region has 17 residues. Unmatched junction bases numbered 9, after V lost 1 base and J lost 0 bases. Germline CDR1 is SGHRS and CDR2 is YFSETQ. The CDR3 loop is CASSLQVAGMNQETQYF. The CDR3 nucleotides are TGCGCCAGCAGCTTGCAGGTAGCGGGTATGAACCAAGAGACCCAGTACTTC.

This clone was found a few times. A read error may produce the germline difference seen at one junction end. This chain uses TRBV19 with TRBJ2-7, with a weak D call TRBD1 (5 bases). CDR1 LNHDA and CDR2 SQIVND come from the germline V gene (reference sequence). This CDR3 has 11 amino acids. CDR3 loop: CASSPTGPPGF. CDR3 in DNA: TGTGCCAGTAGTCCCACAGGCCCCCCGGGCTTC.

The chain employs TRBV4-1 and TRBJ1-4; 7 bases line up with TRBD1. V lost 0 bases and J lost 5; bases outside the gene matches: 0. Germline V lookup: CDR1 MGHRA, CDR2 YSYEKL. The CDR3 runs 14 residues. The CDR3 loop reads CASSQEGQNEKLFF. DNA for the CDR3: TGCGCCAGCAGCCAAGAGGGACAGAATGAAAAACTGTTTTTT.